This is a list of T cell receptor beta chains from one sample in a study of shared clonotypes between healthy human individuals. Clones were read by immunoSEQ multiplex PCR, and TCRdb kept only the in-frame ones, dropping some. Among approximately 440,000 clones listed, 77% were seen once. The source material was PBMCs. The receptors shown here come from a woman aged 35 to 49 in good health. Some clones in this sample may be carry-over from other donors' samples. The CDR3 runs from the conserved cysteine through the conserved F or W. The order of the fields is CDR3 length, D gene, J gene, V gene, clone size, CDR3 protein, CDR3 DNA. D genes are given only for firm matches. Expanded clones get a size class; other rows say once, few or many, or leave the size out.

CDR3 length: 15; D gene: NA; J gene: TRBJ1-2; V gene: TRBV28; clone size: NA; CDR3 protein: CASSLSFWGVYGYTF; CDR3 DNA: TGTGCCAGCAGTTTATCCTTCTGGGGAGTCTATGGCTACACCTTC
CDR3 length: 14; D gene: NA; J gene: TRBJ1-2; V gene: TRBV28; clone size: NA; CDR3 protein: CAIRPGHGLYGYTF; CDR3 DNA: TGTGCGATAAGACCGGGACACGGACTCTATGGCTACACCTTC
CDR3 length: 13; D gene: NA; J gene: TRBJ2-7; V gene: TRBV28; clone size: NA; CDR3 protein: CASSLSATYEQYF; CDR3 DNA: TGTGCCAGCAGTTTAAGCGCTACCTACGAGCAGTACTTC
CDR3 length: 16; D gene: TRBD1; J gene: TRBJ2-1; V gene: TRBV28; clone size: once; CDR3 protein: CASSPNRDSATGEQFF; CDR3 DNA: TGTGCCAGCAGTCCCAACCGGGACAGTGCCACCGGTGAGCAGTTCTTC
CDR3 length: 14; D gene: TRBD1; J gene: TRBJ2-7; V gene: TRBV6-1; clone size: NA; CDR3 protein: CASYTTGGVDEQYF; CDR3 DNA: TGTGCCAGCTACACTACAGGGGGCGTCGACGAGCAGTACTTC
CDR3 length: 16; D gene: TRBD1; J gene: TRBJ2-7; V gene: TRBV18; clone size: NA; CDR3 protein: CASSPLPGQGAYEQYF; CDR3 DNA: TGTGCCAGCTCACCGCTTCCGGGACAGGGGGCCTACGAGCAGTACTTC
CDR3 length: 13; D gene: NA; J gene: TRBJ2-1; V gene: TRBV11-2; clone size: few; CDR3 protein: CASSLDRTIEQFF; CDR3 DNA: TGTGCCAGCAGCTTAGATCGGACCATTGAGCAGTTCTTC
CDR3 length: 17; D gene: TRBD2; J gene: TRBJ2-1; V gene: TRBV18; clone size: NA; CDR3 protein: CASSPGLAGASYNEQFF; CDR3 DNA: TGTGCCAGCTCACCTGGACTAGCGGGCGCCTCCTACAATGAGCAGTTCTTC
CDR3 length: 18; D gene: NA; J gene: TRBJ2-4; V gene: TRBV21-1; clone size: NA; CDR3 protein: CASNEGTSGQLAKNIQYF; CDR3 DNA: TGTGCCAGCAATGAAGGGACTAGCGGGCAACTAGCCAAAAACATTCAGTACTTC
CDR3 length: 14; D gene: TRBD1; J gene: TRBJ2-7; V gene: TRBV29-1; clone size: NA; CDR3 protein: CSVETTGGSYEQYF; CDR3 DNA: TGCAGCGTCGAGACGACAGGGGGTTCGTACGAGCAGTACTTC
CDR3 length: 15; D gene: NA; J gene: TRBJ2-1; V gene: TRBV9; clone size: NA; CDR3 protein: CASSVANGHYNEQFF; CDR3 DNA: TGTGCCAGCAGCGTAGCCAACGGGCATTACAATGAGCAGTTCTTC
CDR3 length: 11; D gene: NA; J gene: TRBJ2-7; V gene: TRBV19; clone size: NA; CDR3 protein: CASSMQGEQYF; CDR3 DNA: TGTGCCAGTAGTATGCAAGGCGAGCAGTACTTC
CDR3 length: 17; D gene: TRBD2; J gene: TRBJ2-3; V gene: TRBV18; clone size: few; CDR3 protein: CASSPIKTSGGSDTQYF; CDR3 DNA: TGTGCCAGCTCACCTATCAAGACTAGCGGAGGGTCGGATACGCAGTATTTT
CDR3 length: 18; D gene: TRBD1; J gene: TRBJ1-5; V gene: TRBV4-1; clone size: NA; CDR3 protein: CASSQSGTGDYSNQPQHF; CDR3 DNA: TGCGCCAGCAGCCAATCCGGGACAGGGGACTATAGCAATCAGCCCCAGCATTTT
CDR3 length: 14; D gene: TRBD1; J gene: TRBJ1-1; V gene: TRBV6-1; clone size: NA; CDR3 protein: CASRADRGPLFAFF; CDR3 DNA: TGTGCCAGCAGGGCGGACAGGGGACCCCTATTTGCTTTCTTT
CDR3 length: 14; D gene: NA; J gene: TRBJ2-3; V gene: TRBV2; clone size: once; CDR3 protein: CASSESSGTDTQYF; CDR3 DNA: TGTGCCAGCAGTGAAAGTAGCGGCACAGATACGCAGTATTTT
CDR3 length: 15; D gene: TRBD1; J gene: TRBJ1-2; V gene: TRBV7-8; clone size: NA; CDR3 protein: CASSLVLQGPYGYTF; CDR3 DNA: TGTGCCAGCAGCCTGGTGCTACAGGGGCCCTATGGCTACACCTTC
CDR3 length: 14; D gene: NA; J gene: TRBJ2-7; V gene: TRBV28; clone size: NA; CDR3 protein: CASSAGWERYEQYF; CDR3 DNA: TGTGCCAGCAGTGCCGGTTGGGAAAGGTACGAGCAGTACTTC
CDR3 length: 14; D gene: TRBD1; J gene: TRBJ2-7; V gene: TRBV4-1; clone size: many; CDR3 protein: CASRQQGSGYEQYF; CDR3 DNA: TGCGCCAGCAGGCAACAGGGGTCCGGCTACGAGCAGTACTTC
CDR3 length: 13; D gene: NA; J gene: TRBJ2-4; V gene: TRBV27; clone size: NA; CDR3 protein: CASSFRQKNIQYF; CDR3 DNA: TGTGCCAGCAGTTTTCGGCAGAAAAACATTCAGTACTTC